These T cell receptor beta chains were read from a single sample in a study of blood T cells in healthy people across ages. TCRdb recomputed calls from the 5' RACE reads with MiXCR, one row per CDR3 protein. The sample consists of approximately 780,000 distinct CDR3 sequences, 20% to 30% of them appearing once. The data were also submitted as part of a second study, on T cells of mothers and their children.

Material: blood. The origin of the receptors is a boy aged 5-17 years in good health. The CDR3 runs from the conserved cysteine through the conserved F or W. The D gene is left open where the match is weak. Part of the rows lack a size; the others show once, few, many or a class for expanded clones.

d_call	v_call	j_call	clone_size	cdr3_nt	cdr3_aa
TRBD2	TRBV6-5	TRBJ2-3	NA	TGTGCCAGCAGTTACTCGCCTAGCGGAAGCACAGATACGCAGTATTTT	CASSYSPSGSTDTQYF
NA	TRBV6-1	TRBJ2-4	NA	TGTGCCAGCAGTGAAGAGGGGAGGAGAGGGCGCAAAAACATTCAGTACTTC	CASSEEGRRGRKNIQYF
NA	TRBV28	TRBJ2-4	NA	TGTGCCACCCTAGTAGCGAGGGGCATTCAGTACTTC	CATLVARGIQYF
TRBD1	TRBV29-1	TRBJ1-6	NA	TGCAGCGTCCGGGACAGGGTCCCTAATTCACCCCTCCACTTT	CSVRDRVPNSPLHF
TRBD1	TRBV29-1	TRBJ2-3	few	TGCAGCGTCCAGGACAGGGGGCGACCCATTCTAATCACAGATACGCAGTATTTT	CSVQDRGRPILITDTQYF
TRBD2	TRBV3-1	TRBJ2-3	few	TGTGCCAGCAGCCAAGAAGGGGTAGCGGGGGGGAGCACAGATACGCAGTATTTT	CASSQEGVAGGSTDTQYF
NA	TRBV5-5	TRBJ2-5	NA	TGTGCCAGTAGCCGGGGGTACAGGGACCAAGAGACCCAGTACTTC	CASSRGYRDQETQYF
TRBD1	TRBV30	TRBJ1-1	NA	TGTGCCTATGGGACAGGGGGCTCGAACACTGAAGCTTTCTTT	CAYGTGGSNTEAFF
NA	TRBV6-1	TRBJ2-5	NA	TGTGCCAGCAGTGAAGGGGGAACAGGAGAGACCCAGTACTTC	CASSEGGTGETQYF
NA	TRBV2	TRBJ2-5	NA	TGTGCCAGCAGTGAAGAGGCTCAAGAGACCCAGTACTTC	CASSEEAQETQYF
TRBD1	TRBV10-3	TRBJ2-7	NA	TGTGCCATCAGTGAGCCTAAGACAGGGTCCTACGAGCAGTACTTC	CAISEPKTGSYEQYF
TRBD2	TRBV10-3	TRBJ2-5	NA	TGTGCCATCAGTGAGTCGTTCGGACTAGCGGGGAAGGGCGGAGGAGAGACCCAGTACTTC	CAISESFGLAGKGGGETQYF
TRBD2	TRBV20-1	TRBJ2-5	NA	TGCAGTGCTGGGACTAGCGGGACCCTAAAAGAGACCCAGTACTTC	CSAGTSGTLKETQYF
TRBD1	TRBV28	TRBJ2-1	NA	TGTGCCAGCAGCCCCGGGACAGTCAATGAGCAGTTCTTC	CASSPGTVNEQFF
NA	TRBV12-3/TRBV12-4	TRBJ2-3	NA	TGTGCCAGCAGTTTATTTTTAGAGAGCACAGATACGCAGTATTTT	CASSLFLESTDTQYF
NA	TRBV6-6	TRBJ2-2	few	TGTGCCAGCAGCTACCCGCGAGGGGTGAACACCGGGGAGCTGTTTTTT	CASSYPRGVNTGELFF
TRBD1	TRBV6-1	TRBJ2-7	NA	TGTGCCAGCAGTGAACCGACAGGGGGGTCGGCCTACGAGCAGTACTTC	CASSEPTGGSAYEQYF
TRBD2	TRBV2	TRBJ2-1	NA	TGTGCCAGCAGTGAAGCGATGACTAGCGGGGGGGCCGGTGAGCAGTTCTTC	CASSEAMTSGGAGEQFF
NA	TRBV5-1	TRBJ2-3	NA	TGCGCCAGCAGCTTCGGCGGGCAGAGCACAGATACGCAGTATTTT	CASSFGGQSTDTQYF
TRBD2	TRBV20-1	TRBJ2-5	NA	TGCAGTGCTGAATTAAGCGGGGGGCAAGAGACCCAGTACTTC	CSAELSGGQETQYF
TRBD1	TRBV7-9	TRBJ2-7	many	TGTGCCTCTCGCCGGACAGGGGAGGAGGGCGAGCAGTACTTC	CASRRTGEEGEQYF
TRBD1	TRBV3-1	TRBJ2-3	NA	TGTGCCAGCAGCCTCTCGACAGGGGGTGCGAGAACGCAGTATTTT	CASSLSTGGARTQYF
TRBD1	TRBV12-3/TRBV12-4	TRBJ1-4	NA	TGTGCCAGCAGCAGTGGACAGGGGTTCGGTGGAGAAAAACTGTTTTTT	CASSSGQGFGGEKLFF
NA	TRBV5-5	TRBJ2-5	many	TGTGCCAGCAGCTTACACGTATCGGAGACCCAGTACTTC	CASSLHVSETQYF
TRBD2	TRBV12-3/TRBV12-4	TRBJ2-5	few	TGTGCCAGCAGTCGCGGGGGGGCGGTGACCCAGTACTTC	CASSRGGAVTQYF
NA	TRBV10-3	TRBJ2-6	few	TGTGCCATCAGTGAGTCAGGAGGTGGGGCTGGGGCCAACGTCCTGACTTTC	CAISESGGGAGANVLTF
NA	TRBV12-3/TRBV12-4	TRBJ2-7	few	TGTGCCAGCAGTTCCACGACAGACGCCTTCTACGAGCAGTACTTC	CASSSTTDAFYEQYF
TRBD1	TRBV3-1	TRBJ2-7	NA	TGTGCCAGCAGCTCAAACAGGGGTATCTACGAGCAGTACTTC	CASSSNRGIYEQYF
NA	TRBV9	TRBJ2-3	NA	TGTGCCAGCAGCCCCCGGGTTTTCACAGATACGCAGTATTTT	CASSPRVFTDTQYF
TRBD2	TRBV3-1	TRBJ2-7	NA	TGTGCCAGCAGCCGAGCCAGCGGGGACGAGCAGTACTTC	CASSRASGDEQYF
NA	TRBV27	TRBJ2-5	NA	TGTGCCAGCAGTTTATCGAATTCGCAGTACCAAGAGACCCAGTACTTC	CASSLSNSQYQETQYF
NA	TRBV15	TRBJ2-1	NA	TGTGCCACCAGCAGAGCCCAGCACAATGAGCAGTTCTTC	CATSRAQHNEQFF
NA	TRBV2	TRBJ2-5	NA	TGTGCCAGCGGGACTGAGGCGACCCAGTACTTC	CASGTEATQYF
NA	TRBV3-1	TRBJ2-5	few	TGTGCCAGCAGCCAAGAAATCGCCCGAAGAGTCGGCCTAGGGGAGACCCAGTACTTC	CASSQEIARRVGLGETQYF
NA	TRBV5-1	TRBJ2-7	few	TGCGCCAGCAGCTTGGGACGGGGAAAGTCAGACGAGCAGTACTTC	CASSLGRGKSDEQYF
NA	TRBV21-1	TRBJ1-1	NA	TGTGCCAGCAGCAAAGGGAACAGGGGAAAGGGTTGGCACACTGAAGCTTTCTTT	CASSKGNRGKGWHTEAFF
TRBD1	TRBV7-2	TRBJ2-2	NA	TGTGCCAGCAGCGAGGGGGCGGCGAACACCGGGGAGCTGTTTTTT	CASSEGAANTGELFF
NA	TRBV18	TRBJ1-2	NA	TGTGCCAGCTCACCATGGCAGGGCAGCTATGGCTACACCTTC	CASSPWQGSYGYTF
NA	TRBV25-1	TRBJ2-7	NA	TGTGCCAGCAGTGATTCCTCCGGGCGGGGTATTAGCTCCTACGAGCAGTACTTC	CASSDSSGRGISSYEQYF
NA	TRBV5-1	TRBJ1-6	few	TGTGCCAGCAGCGAACAGGGTGAGGGTTCACCCCTCCACTTT	CASSEQGEGSPLHF
NA	TRBV12-3/TRBV12-4	TRBJ2-5	NA	TGTGCCAGCAGTCTAACCGGAGCCCAGGAGACCCAGTACTTC	CASSLTGAQETQYF
TRBD1	TRBV12-3/TRBV12-4	TRBJ1-1	NA	TGTGCCAGCAGCACACGGGGGACAGGTCTCGGGACTGAAGCTTTCTTT	CASSTRGTGLGTEAFF
NA	TRBV10-3	TRBJ1-2	NA	TGTGCCATCAGCGATGACAGGACCTTCTGGTATGGCTACACCTTC	CAISDDRTFWYGYTF
NA	TRBV7-6	TRBJ2-6	NA	TGTGCCAGCAGCCCGTTGGGGACCCACTCTGGGGCCAACGTCCTGACTTTC	CASSPLGTHSGANVLTF
NA	TRBV18	TRBJ2-4	few	TGTGCCAGCTCACCATTTGGTCAAGTTCGGGGGACAAATTACATTCAGTACTTC	CASSPFGQVRGTNYIQYF
NA	TRBV11-2	TRBJ2-1	NA	TGTGCCAGCAGCCACGCAGGCGGGGAGCAGTTCTTC	CASSHAGGEQFF